This TCR beta chain came from a study of T cells in Graves' hyperthyroidism and ophthalmopathy. Germline V gene lookup returns CDR1 KGHDR and CDR2 SFDVKD. The CDR3 totals 14 residues. V was clipped by 6 bases and J by 3 bases; unmatched bases: 4. Points on this clonotype: No antigen is known for it.

The CDR3 regions of TCR beta were amplified from RNA transcripts. HTBI primers were used for first-round RT-PCR of the TCR CDR3. Using its own MiXCR run on the multiplex PCR reads, TCRdb lists one record per CDR3 protein. Found here are hundreds of thousands of distinct CDR3 sequences, 11% to 15% of them singletons; the top ten hold 10%. General observations from the study: Model output signaled ophthalmopathy a median approximately 6 months ahead of onset.

The chain couples TRBV24-1 to TRBJ2-1; 7 bases are a match to TRBD2. The clonotype comes from a woman aged 18-29 years with Graves' hyperthyroidism. Sequenced input: blood. The CDR3 sequence: CATSPAGNYNEQFF. The CDR3 DNA sequence: TGTGCCACCAGTCCAGCGGGAAACTACAATGAGCAGTTCTTC.